These T cell receptor beta chains were read from a single sample in a study of OX40 agonist ivuxolimab in advanced cancers. Clones were sequenced by immunoSEQ multiplex PCR, and TCRdb holds only the in-frame ones, with some missing. Of fewer than 85,000 clones listed, 86% are singletons. The material sequenced was CD4+ or CD8+ T cells sorted from blood, taken in a trial of the OX40 agonist ivuxolimab. The receptors stem from an adult with an advanced solid tumor such as melanoma, head and neck, liver or kidney cancer. CDR3s include the opening cysteine and the closing phenylalanine or tryptophan. Each record gives: V gene, clone size, J gene, CDR3 protein. Clone size, where shown, is once, few, many, or a class for clones that have expanded.

v_gene: TRBV5-1; abundance: .; j_gene: TRBJ2-5; CDR3aa: CASSLDRGRETQYF
v_gene: TRBV5-4; abundance: .; j_gene: TRBJ2-7; CDR3aa: CASRPDRGNYEQYF
v_gene: TRBV28; abundance: .; j_gene: TRBJ2-5; CDR3aa: CASSPWDRGETQYF
v_gene: TRBV5-1; abundance: .; j_gene: TRBJ1-1; CDR3aa: CASSPSDRGRMNTEAFF
v_gene: TRBV28; abundance: once; j_gene: TRBJ1-1; CDR3aa: CASRGELENTEAFF
v_gene: TRBV29-1; abundance: .; j_gene: TRBJ1-2; CDR3aa: CSVGDRGWYGYTF
v_gene: TRBV30; abundance: .; j_gene: TRBJ2-5; CDR3aa: CAWSVRAETQYF
v_gene: TRBV20-1; abundance: .; j_gene: TRBJ1-2; CDR3aa: CTCSGNYGYTF
v_gene: TRBV7-2; abundance: few; j_gene: TRBJ1-2; CDR3aa: CASSLVAQSTNYGYTF
v_gene: TRBV23-1; abundance: .; j_gene: TRBJ2-2; CDR3aa: CASSQCTDRGTNGELFF
v_gene: TRBV18; abundance: .; j_gene: TRBJ2-2; CDR3aa: CASSPPGTGPTGELFF
v_gene: TRBV28; abundance: .; j_gene: TRBJ2-7; CDR3aa: CASRYPGTSSEQYF
v_gene: TRBV30; abundance: .; j_gene: TRBJ1-1; CDR3aa: CAWSETRGANTEAFF
v_gene: TRBV19; abundance: .; j_gene: TRBJ1-5; CDR3aa: CASSGTINQPQHF